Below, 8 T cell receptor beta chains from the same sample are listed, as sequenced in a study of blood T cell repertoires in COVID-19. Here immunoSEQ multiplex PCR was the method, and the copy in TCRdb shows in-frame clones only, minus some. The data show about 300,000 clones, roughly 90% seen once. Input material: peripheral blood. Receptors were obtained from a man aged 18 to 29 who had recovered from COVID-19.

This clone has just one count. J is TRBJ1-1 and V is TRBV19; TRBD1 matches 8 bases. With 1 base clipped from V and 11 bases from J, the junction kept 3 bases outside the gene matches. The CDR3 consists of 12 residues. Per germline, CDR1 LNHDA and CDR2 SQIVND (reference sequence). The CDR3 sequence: CASSIGTGSAFF. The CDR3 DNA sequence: TGTGCCAGTAGTATAGGGACAGGGTCTGCTTTCTTT.

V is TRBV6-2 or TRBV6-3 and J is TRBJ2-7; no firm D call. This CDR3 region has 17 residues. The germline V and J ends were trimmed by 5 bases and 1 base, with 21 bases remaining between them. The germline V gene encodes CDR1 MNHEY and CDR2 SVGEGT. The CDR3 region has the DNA TGTGCCAGCAGTCAACTAATAACCGGCTTCGCTTCCTACGAGCAGTACTTC. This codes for CASSQLITGFASYEQYF.

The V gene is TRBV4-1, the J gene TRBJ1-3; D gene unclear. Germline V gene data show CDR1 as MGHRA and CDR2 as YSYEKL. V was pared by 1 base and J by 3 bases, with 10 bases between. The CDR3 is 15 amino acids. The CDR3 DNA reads TGCGCCAGCAGCCAAGGCCCGGCGGTTGGAAACACCATATATTTT. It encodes CASSQGPAVGNTIYF.

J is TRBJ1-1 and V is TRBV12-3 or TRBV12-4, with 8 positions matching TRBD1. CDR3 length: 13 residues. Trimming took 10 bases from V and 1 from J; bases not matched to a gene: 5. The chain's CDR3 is CATQDRGNTEAFF. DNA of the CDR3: TGTGCCACCCAAGACAGGGGGAACACTGAAGCTTTCTTT.

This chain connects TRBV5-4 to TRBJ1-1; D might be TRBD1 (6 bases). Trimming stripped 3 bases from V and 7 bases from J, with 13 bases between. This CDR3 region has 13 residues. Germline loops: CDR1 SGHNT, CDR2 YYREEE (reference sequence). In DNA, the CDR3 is TGTGCCAGCAGCTCGGCGGGGGCGAGTGAAGCTTTCTTT. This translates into CASSSAGASEAFF.

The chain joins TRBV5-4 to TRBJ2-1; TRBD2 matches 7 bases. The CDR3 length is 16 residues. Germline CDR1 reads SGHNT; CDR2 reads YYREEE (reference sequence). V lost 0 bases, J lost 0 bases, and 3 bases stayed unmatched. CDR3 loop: CASSLGGRASYNEQFF. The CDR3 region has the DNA TGTGCCAGCAGCTTGGGGGGGAGGGCCTCCTACAATGAGCAGTTCTTC.

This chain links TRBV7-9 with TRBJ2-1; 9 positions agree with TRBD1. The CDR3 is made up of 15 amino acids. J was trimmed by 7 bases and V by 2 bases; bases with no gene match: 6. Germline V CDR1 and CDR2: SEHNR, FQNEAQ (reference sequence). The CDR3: CASSLRQGDGNEQFF. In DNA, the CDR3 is TGTGCCAGCAGCTTACGACAGGGGGATGGGAATGAGCAGTTCTTC.

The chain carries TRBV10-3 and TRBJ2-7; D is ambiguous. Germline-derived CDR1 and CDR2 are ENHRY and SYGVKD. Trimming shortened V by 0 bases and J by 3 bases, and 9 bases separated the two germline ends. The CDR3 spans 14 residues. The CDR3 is CAISESSAIYEQYF. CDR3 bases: TGTGCCATCAGTGAGTCAAGCGCTATCTACGAGCAGTACTTC.